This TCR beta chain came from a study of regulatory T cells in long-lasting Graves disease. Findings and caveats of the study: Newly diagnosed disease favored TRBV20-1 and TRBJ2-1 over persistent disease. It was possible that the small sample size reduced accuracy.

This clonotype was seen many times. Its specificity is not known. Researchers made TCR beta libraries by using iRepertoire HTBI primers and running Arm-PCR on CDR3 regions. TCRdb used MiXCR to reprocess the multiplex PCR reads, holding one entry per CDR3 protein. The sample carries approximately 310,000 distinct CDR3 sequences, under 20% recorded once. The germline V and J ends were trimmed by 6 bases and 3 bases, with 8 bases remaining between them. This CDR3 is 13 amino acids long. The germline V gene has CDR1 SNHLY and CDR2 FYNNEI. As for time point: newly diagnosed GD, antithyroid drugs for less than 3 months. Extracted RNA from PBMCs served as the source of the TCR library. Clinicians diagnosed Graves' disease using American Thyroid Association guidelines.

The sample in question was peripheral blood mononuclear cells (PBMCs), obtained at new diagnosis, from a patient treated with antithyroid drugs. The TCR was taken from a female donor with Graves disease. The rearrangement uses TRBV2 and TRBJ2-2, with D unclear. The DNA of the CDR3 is TGTGCCAGCAGACCTAAGGACACCGGGGAGCTGTTTTTT. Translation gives CASRPKDTGELFF.